The source of this TCR beta chain is a study of T-cell memory formation after mild COVID-19 (dated by TCRdb to the early 2020s). Background for the entire study: TCR sequence clusters from the two donors were largely donor specific. In a couple of donors, T-cell clones that expanded and contracted after mild COVID-19 were followed by sequencing TCRalpha and TCRbeta repertoires longitudinally. The cohort comprised two young, previously healthy adult volunteers, one female and one male.

Ficoll-Paque density gradient centrifugation was the method used to isolate PBMCs. This clonotype turned up a few times. Its antigen is unknown. Base qualities are missing; no much larger clone stands one base away. The study at large found these results: Clones that contracted from day 15 to 85 showed balanced CD4/CD8 phenotypes, whereas a second wave of clones that expanded from day 15 to 37 leaned towards CD4+. Whether the second-wave clones peaking on day 37 were SARS-CoV-2 specific was not confirmed. Only a couple of mild cases were covered by the study, and larger cohorts that include severe cases with pre-infection samples were considered necessary. Contracting CD4+ clones were found mainly in CM and EM memory subsets, while CD8+ clones were enriched in EMRA. Some responding clones were detected in pre-infection memory, which suggested that pre-existing cross-reactive memory T cells had joined the SARS-CoV-2 response.

Counted from cysteine to phenylalanine, this CDR3 has 16 amino acids. Of the read, only the CDR3 DNA is kept; its 48 bases are in frame from base 1. CDR1 and CDR2, per the germline V gene, are SGHTA and FQGNSA. V gives up 1 base and J gives up 4 bases, and the segment between their germline ends measures 13 bases. This sample was sequenced with an Illumina NovaSeq 6000. TCRalpha and TCRbeta cDNA libraries were built by 5'RACE with constant-segment primers, adding sample barcodes and unique molecular identifiers. Trizol reagent was used to extract RNA from every sample. Libraries were amplified in two PCR steps, with a second sample barcode and Illumina TruSeq adapters added in the second step. Sequencing of libraries was performed on an Illumina NovaSeq with 2 x 150 bp paired-end reads. Per the source publication's procedure: The reads were demultiplexed and collapsed into UMI-guided consensus sequences using migec v1.2.7. With mixcr v2.1.11, UMI consensuses were aligned to TRA and TRB V and J templates and assembled into clonotypes. A clonotype was counted as expanded or contracted only when both edgeR and NoisET called the clonotype significant, with the noise models trained on biological replicates. edgeR calls used a false discovery rate-adjusted p below 0.01 and a log2 fold-change threshold of 1. As an exploratory analysis of dynamics, PCA with hierarchical clustering was applied to max-normalized trajectories of the 1000 most abundant clonotypes. Each responding clone was given a CD4 or CD8 phenotype based on the CD4+ and CD8+ repertoires, which had been sequenced separately. The public reads were reprocessed in TCRdb via fastp at Q25 and MiXCR, keeping in-frame beta chains. Rows are combined by CDR3 protein, so each entry shows the most common genes and DNA. These V and J calls are TCRdb output, not the study's own analysis. The sample table records 150,000 to 200,000 distinct CDR3 sequences; about 14% of these occur just once. 13% to 15% of the sample lies in the top ten.

Material: PBMCs or a T cell subset sorted from them (not recorded which). The sequence derives from an adult woman who had mild COVID-19 (a few samples of this study predate the infection). The sample titles of this study are shuffled in the database, so cell type and time point are left out; the donor was told from shared clones. The chain is assembled from TRBV7-2 and TRBJ2-2, with TRBD2 perhaps the D gene, on 5 matching bases. For the CDR3, the sequence is CASSLGGATITGELFF. The DNA sequence reads TGTGCCAGCAGCTTAGGGGGAGCAACTATCACCGGGGAGCTGTTTTTT.